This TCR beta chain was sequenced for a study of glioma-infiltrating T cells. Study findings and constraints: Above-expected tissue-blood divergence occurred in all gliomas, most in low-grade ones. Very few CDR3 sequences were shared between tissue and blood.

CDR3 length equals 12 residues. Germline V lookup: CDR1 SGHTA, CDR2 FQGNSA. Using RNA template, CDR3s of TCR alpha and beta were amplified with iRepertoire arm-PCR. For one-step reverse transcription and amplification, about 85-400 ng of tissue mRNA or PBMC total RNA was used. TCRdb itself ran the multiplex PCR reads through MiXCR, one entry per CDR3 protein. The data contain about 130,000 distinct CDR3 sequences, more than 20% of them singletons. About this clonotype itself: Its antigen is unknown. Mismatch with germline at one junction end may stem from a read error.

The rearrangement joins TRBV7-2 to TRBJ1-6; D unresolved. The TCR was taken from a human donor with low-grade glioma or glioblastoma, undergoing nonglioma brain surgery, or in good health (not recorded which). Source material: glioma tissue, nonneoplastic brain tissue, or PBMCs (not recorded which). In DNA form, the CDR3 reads TGTGCCAGCAGCCAAAGAAATTCACCCCCCCACTTT. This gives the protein CASSQRNSPPHF. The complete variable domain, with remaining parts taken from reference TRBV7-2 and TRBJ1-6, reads GAGVSQSPSNKVTEKGKDVELRCDPISGHTALYWYRQSLGQGLEFLIYFQGNSAPDKSGLPSDRFSAERTGGSVSTLTIQRTQQEDSAVYLCASSQRNSPPHFGNGTRLTVT.